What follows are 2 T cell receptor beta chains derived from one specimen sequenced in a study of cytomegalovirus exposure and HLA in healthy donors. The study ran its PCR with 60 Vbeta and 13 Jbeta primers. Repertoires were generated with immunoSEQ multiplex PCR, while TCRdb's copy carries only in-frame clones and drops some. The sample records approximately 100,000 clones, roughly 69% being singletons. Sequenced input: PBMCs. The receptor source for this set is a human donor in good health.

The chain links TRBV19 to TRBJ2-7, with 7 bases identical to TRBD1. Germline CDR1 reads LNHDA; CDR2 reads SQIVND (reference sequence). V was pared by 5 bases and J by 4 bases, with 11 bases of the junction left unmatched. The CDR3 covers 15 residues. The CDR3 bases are TGTGCCAGTAGTCCAAGGGGGACAGAAGTTTACGAGCAGTACTTC. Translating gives CASSPRGTEVYEQYF.

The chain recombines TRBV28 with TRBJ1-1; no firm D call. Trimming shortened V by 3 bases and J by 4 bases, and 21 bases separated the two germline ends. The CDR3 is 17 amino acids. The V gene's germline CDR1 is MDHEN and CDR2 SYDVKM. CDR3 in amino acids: CASSFFGWAETGTEAFF. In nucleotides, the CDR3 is TGTGCCAGCAGTTTCTTCGGCTGGGCAGAGACCGGCACTGAAGCTTTCTTT.